A selection of T cell receptor beta chains follows, all from one sample in a study of cytomegalovirus exposure and HLA in healthy donors. Assay: immunoSEQ multiplex PCR; the TCRdb copy retains only in-frame clones and omits some. The sample has about 53,000 clones. Material for sequencing was PBMCs. All receptors derive from a man aged 18 to 35 in good health and CMV-seropositive. Both conserved end residues are part of each CDR3. The D gene is left open where the match is weak.

D gene | J gene | V gene | CDR3 protein | CDR3 DNA
NA | TRBJ1-2 | TRBV9 | CASSPRQDSNYGYTF | TGTGCCAGCAGCCCTCGACAGGACAGCAACTATGGCTACACCTTC
TRBD2 | TRBJ2-5 | TRBV11-1 | CASSPPGGGETQYF | TGTGCCAGCAGCCCGCCGGGAGGGGGAGAGACCCAGTACTTC
TRBD2 | TRBJ2-5 | TRBV10-1 | CASSQTSGRAAETQYF | TGCGCCAGCAGTCAAACTAGCGGGAGGGCTGCGGAGACCCAGTACTTC
TRBD2 | TRBJ2-1 | TRBV7-3 | CASSLSYVAGVDEQFF | TGTGCCAGCAGCTTATCGTACGTGGCGGGAGTGGATGAGCAGTTCTTC
NA | TRBJ1-5 | TRBV7-9 | CASSLASVNQPQHF | TGTGCCAGCAGCTTAGCGTCAGTCAATCAGCCCCAGCATTTT
NA | TRBJ1-5 | TRBV6-5 | CASSYSGGRNQPQHF | TGTGCCAGCAGTTACTCAGGAGGGCGGAATCAGCCCCAGCATTTT
TRBD1 | TRBJ1-2 | TRBV4-1 | CASSQEGAGGLSFYGCTF | TGCGCCAGCAGCCAAGAAGGGGCAGGGGGTCTTTCCTTCTATGGCTGCACCTTC
TRBD1 | TRBJ1-1 | TRBV18 | CASSPRTGGTEAFF | TGTGCCAGCTCACCACGGACAGGGGGCACTGAAGCTTTCTTT
NA | TRBJ2-2 | TRBV28 | CASSLRRKNTGELFF | TGTGCCAGCAGTTTACGGCGGAAGAACACCGGGGAGCTGTTTTTT
NA | TRBJ1-5 | TRBV30 | CAWGSPRGDGNQPQHF | TGTGCCTGGGGCTCCCCAAGGGGCGATGGCAATCAGCCCCAGCATTTT
NA | TRBJ1-1 | TRBV7-9 | CASTTEGAEDHSEAFF | TGTGCCAGCACCACCGAAGGGGCTGAAGACCACTCTGAAGCTTTCTTT
TRBD1 | TRBJ2-7 | TRBV29-1 | CSVARTGAEQYF | TGCAGCGTTGCCCGGACAGGGGCCGAGCAGTACTTC
TRBD1 | TRBJ2-7 | TRBV5-6 | CASSREDRESEQYF | TGTGCCAGCAGCCGCGAGGACAGGGAAAGCGAGCAGTACTTC
NA | TRBJ2-1 | TRBV28 | CASWGEMNEQFF | TGTGCCAGCTGGGGCGAGATGAATGAGCAGTTCTTC
NA | TRBJ2-2 | TRBV5-1 | CASSLAGIGDLTGELFF | TGCGCCAGCAGCTTGGCCGGGATCGGAGATCTCACCGGGGAGCTGTTTTTT
NA | TRBJ2-3 | TRBV28 | CASSFQDTQYF | TGTGCCAGCAGTTTCCAAGATACGCAGTATTTT
NA | TRBJ1-1 | TRBV6-6 | CASSIGPGDTEAFF | TGTGCCAGCAGTATCGGACCCGGGGACACTGAAGCTTTCTTT
NA | TRBJ2-1 | TRBV11-2 | CASSLGPTRLGRNEQFF | TGTGCCAGCAGCTTAGGACCTACTAGGCTGGGGAGGAATGAGCAGTTCTTC
NA | TRBJ1-5 | TRBV6-5 | CASSPLDQPQHF | TGTGCCAGCAGTCCCCTCGATCAGCCCCAGCATTTT
NA | TRBJ1-4 | TRBV5-1 | CASSLGGWFNEKLFF | TGCGCCAGCAGCCTTGGGGGCTGGTTTAATGAAAAACTGTTTTTT
NA | TRBJ2-7 | TRBV29-1 | CSVEVQGLDEQYF | TGCAGCGTTGAAGTTCAGGGTCTCGACGAGCAGTACTTC
TRBD1 | TRBJ1-5 | TRBV9 | CASSAAGPGGSNQPQHF | TGTGCCAGCAGCGCAGCCGGGCCAGGGGGTAGCAATCAGCCCCAGCATTTT
TRBD1 | TRBJ1-2 | TRBV6-5 | CASSSTGGGGYTF | TGTGCCAGCAGTTCCACAGGGGGAGGTGGCTACACCTTC
TRBD1 | TRBJ2-7 | TRBV5-1 | CASSSNLGQGTDEQYF | TGCGCCAGCAGCTCTAACCTGGGACAGGGGACGGACGAGCAGTACTTC
TRBD2 | TRBJ2-3 | TRBV4-1 | CASSQERAPGLAGRRGTDTQYF | TGCGCCAGCAGCCAAGAGCGTGCGCCGGGACTAGCGGGCCGGCGGGGCACAGATACGCAGTATTTT
NA | TRBJ2-3 | TRBV9 | CASSRVFDTQYF | TGTGCCAGCAGCCGAGTCTTTGATACGCAGTATTTT
TRBD2 | TRBJ2-7 | TRBV13 | CASSSSGEGYEQYF | TGTGCCAGCAGCTCCTCCGGGGAGGGGTACGAGCAGTACTTC
NA | TRBJ1-2 | TRBV7-8 | CASSPERIKDRGYGYTF | TGTGCCAGCAGCCCAGAGAGAATCAAGGATCGGGGCTATGGCTACACCTTC
NA | TRBJ1-6 | TRBV5-1 | CASSSRDSSSYNSPLHF | TGCGCCAGCAGCTCCCGAGACTCGAGCTCCTATAATTCACCCCTCCACTTT